This T cell receptor (beta chain) came from a study of blood T cell repertoires in COVID-19 (dated by TCRdb to the early 2020s). Regarding the research as a whole: Samples covering the acute and convalescent phases of COVID-19 were provided by collaborators in the United States, Italy and Spain. The prospective study material was composed of cDNA or gDNA derived from T cells, B-cell-depleted T cells, or PBMCs. The dataset comprised deeply sampled blood TCRbeta repertoires from subjects exposed to, actively infected with, or recovered from COVID-19. The repertoires were released in a freely available public database meant as a resource for research on the immune response to SARS-CoV-2. The samples were drawn from the first 160 participants of the ongoing ImmuneRACE study and from some 1,300 subjects provided by 6 global collaborators. The sample metadata nearly always contained a de-identified subject ID, COVID-19 status, age in years and sex. HLA class I and class II types, where available, came from metadata supplied by the sample provider rather than from assay-based typing.

Points the paper makes about the study in general: The quantity of clinical and demographic metadata differed by source and by participant and was supplied without curation.

In the prospective study, participants were roughly 18 to 90 years old, resided in around 25 geographic areas of the United States, and were enrolled through a virtual design. In the prospective study, cohorts were assigned on the basis of participant-reported clinical history obtained from a screening survey and a study questionnaire. ImmuneRACE Cohort 3 recovered participants were defined by two consecutive negative NP/OP PCR tests, healthcare professional clearance, or symptom resolution. Mobile phlebotomists in the prospective study collected whole blood, serum and a nasopharyngeal or oropharyngeal swab from every participant. Participants in the prospective study had the option to provide additional blood draws and questionnaires over an approximately 2-month period. Before DNA extraction, prospective study blood samples were shipped either frozen or at room temperature. TCRbeta CDR3 regions were amplified from genomic DNA by means of the immunoSEQ Assay, a bias-controlled multiplex PCR. The paper's processing steps were these. Nucleated cell counts per sample were estimated from amplification of reference gene primers within the assay. Sequence reads were collapsed and filtered to measure the absolute abundance of every unique TCRbeta CDR3 rearrangement. For each sample, productive Simpson clonality was calculated as the square root of Simpson's diversity index across productive rearrangements. The clones in this table, taken by TCRdb from immuneACCESS, are in-frame only. Not every clone is retained; where verified, under half of the shortfall comes from an unresolved V gene, and the cause of the rest is unknown. V and J calls and clone size follow that table, whereas D and trimming were derived from the DNA. Within this sample are 300,000 to 350,000 clones, with 89% of them counted one time only. About 9.4% of the sample goes to the ten largest clones.

The V end gives up 6 bases and the J end 3 bases, leaving 4 bases in the junction not matched to a gene. Inclusive of the bounding cysteine and phenylalanine, the CDR3 is 13 residues long. Solely the CDR3 DNA is kept, with 39 bases framed from the first base. Looking up the germline V gene yields CDR1 MDHEN and CDR2 SYDVKM. Notes on this clone: Its cognate antigen has yet to be identified. No quality values exist for individual bases; no much larger clone is one base distant.

The sequence links TRBV28 to TRBJ2-7; the junction holds 8 bases that match TRBD1. The sample was PBMCs or T cells enriched from blood (not recorded which). The sequence derives from a woman between 25 and 40 years old who had recovered from COVID-19. The nucleotide sequence is TGTGCCAGCAGCCGGGGACAGGACTACGAGCAGTACTTC. This gives the protein CASSRGQDYEQYF.